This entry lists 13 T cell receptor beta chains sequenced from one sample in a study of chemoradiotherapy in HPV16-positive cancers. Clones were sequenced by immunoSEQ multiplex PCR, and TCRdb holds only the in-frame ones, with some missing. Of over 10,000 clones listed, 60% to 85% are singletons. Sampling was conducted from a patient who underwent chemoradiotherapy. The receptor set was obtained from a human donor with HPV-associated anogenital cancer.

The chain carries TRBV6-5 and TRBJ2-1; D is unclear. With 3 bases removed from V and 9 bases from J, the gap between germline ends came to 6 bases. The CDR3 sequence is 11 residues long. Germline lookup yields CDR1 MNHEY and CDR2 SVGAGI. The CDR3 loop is CASSYPGEQFF. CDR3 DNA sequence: TGTGCCAGCAGTTATCCTGGTGAGCAGTTCTTC.

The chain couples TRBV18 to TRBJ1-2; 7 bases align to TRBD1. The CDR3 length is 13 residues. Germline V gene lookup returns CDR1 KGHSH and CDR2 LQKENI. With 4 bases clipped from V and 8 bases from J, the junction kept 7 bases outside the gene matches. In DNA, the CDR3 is TGTGCCAGCTCACAAGGACAGGCTCAAGGCTACACCTTC. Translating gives CASSQGQAQGYTF. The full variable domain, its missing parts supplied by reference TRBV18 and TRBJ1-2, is NAGVMQNPRHLVRRRGQEARLRCSPMKGHSHVYWYRQLPEEGLKFMVYLQKENIIDESGMPKERFSAEFPKEGPSILRIQQVVRGDSAAYFCASSQGQAQGYTFGSGTRLTVV.

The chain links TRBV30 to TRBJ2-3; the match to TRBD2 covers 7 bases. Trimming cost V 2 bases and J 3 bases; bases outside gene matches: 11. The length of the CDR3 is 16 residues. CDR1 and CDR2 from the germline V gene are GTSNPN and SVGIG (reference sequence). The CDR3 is CAWSWGGDLGTDTQYF. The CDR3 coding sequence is TGTGCCTGGAGTTGGGGGGGGGACTTAGGAACAGATACGCAGTATTTT.

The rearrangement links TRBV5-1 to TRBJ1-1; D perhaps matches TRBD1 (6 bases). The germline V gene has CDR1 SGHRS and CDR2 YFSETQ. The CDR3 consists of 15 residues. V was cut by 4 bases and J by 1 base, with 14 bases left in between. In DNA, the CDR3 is TGCGCCAGCAGCCTACAGGGAGGGCCGAACACTGAAGCTTTCTTT. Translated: CASSLQGGPNTEAFF.

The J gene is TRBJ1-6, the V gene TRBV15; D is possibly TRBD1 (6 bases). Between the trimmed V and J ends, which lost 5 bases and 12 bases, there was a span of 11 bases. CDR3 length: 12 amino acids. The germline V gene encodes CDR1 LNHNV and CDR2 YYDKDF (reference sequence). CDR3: CATSLTGLPLHF. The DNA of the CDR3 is TGTGCCACCAGCTTAACAGGGTTACCCCTCCACTTT.

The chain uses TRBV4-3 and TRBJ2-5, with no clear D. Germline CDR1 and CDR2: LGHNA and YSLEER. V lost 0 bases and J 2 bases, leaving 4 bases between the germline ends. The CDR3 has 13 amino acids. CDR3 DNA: TGCGCCAGCAGCCAAGACTTTCAAGAGACCCAGTACTTC. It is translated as CASSQDFQETQYF.

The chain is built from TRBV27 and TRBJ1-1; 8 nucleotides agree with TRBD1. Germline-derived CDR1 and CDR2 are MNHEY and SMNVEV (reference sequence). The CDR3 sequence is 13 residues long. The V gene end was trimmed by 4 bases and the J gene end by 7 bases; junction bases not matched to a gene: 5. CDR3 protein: CASSWTGKNEAFF. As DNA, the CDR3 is TGTGCCAGCAGTTGGACAGGGAAAAATGAAGCTTTCTTT.

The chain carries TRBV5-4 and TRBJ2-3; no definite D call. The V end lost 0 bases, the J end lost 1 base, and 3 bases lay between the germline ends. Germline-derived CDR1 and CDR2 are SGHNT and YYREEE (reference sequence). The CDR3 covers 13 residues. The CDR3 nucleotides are TGTGCCAGCAGCTTGGGGGGCACAGATACGCAGTATTTT. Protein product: CASSLGGTDTQYF.

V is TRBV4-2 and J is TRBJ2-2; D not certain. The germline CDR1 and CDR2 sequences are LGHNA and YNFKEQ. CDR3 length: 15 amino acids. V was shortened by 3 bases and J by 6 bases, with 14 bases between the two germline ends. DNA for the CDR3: TGTGCCAGCAGCCATGGTAGTGATATATCCGGGGAGCTGTTTTTT. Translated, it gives CASSHGSDISGELFF.

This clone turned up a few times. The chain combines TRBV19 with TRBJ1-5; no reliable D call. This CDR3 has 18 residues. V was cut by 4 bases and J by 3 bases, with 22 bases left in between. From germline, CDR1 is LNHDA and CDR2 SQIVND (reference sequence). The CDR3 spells CASSKNPVSRSTNQPQHF. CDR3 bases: TGTGCCAGTAGTAAAAACCCCGTGTCCAGGTCTACCAATCAGCCCCAGCATTTT.

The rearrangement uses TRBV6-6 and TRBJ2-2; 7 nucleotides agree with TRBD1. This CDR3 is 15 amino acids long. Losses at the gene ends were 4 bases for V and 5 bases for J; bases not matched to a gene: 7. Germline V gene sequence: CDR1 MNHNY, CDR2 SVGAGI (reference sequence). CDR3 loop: CASSSLKQGTGELFF. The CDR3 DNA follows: TGTGCCAGCAGTTCTCTTAAACAGGGGACCGGGGAGCTGTTTTTT.

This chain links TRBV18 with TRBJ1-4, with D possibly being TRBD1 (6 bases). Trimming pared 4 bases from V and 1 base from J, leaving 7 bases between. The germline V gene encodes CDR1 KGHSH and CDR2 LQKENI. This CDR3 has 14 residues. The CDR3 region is CASSLTGTNEKLFF. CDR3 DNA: TGTGCCAGCTCACTGACAGGAACTAATGAAAAACTGTTTTTT.

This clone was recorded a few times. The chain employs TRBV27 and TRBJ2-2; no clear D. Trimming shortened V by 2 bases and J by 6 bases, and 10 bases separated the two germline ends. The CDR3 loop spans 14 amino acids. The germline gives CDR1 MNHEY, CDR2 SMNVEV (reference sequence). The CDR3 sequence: CASSLVLRAGELFF. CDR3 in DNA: TGTGCCAGCAGTTTAGTGTTGAGAGCCGGGGAGCTGTTTTTT.